This is a list of T cell receptor beta chains from one sample in a study of T cells in Graves' hyperthyroidism and ophthalmopathy. TCRdb analysed the multiplex PCR reads with MiXCR anew, one entry per CDR3 protein. The sample holds under 550,000 distinct CDR3 sequences, about 20% seen once. The source material was blood. These receptors came from a man aged 35 to 55 with Graves' ophthalmopathy. Each CDR3 is given with its conserved first and last residue. Each record gives: clone size, J gene, D gene, V gene, CDR3 DNA, CDR3 protein. The D gene is left open where the match is weak. Size tells how often a clone was seen (once, few, many) or the class of an expanded clone, and some rows leave it out.

size: -
J: TRBJ2-6
D: -
V: TRBV7-2
DNA: TGTGCCAGCAGCTTAAGTACGCCTGGGGCCAACGTCCTGACTTTC
CDR3: CASSLSTPGANVLTF

size: -
J: TRBJ1-4
D: TRBD1
V: TRBV7-8
DNA: TGTGCCAGCAGACGACAGGGTATTGACGAAAAACTGTTTTTT
CDR3: CASRRQGIDEKLFF

size: -
J: TRBJ2-1
D: TRBD2
V: TRBV3-1
DNA: TGTGCCAGCAGCGCCCGACCAGCGGGAAATGAGCAGTTCTTC
CDR3: CASSARPAGNEQFF

size: many
J: TRBJ2-2
D: -
V: TRBV7-9
DNA: TGTGCCAGCAGCAGCACCAGAGGCCTAGCTAGGTTCACCGGGGAGCTGTTTTTT
CDR3: CASSSTRGLARFTGELFF

size: few
J: TRBJ1-5
D: -
V: TRBV20-1
DNA: TGCAGTGCTATGATGATGCAGGCGAATCAGCCCCAGCATTTT
CDR3: CSAMMMQANQPQHF

size: -
J: TRBJ1-1
D: -
V: TRBV6-1
DNA: TGTGCCAGCAGTGTAGCAACAGGGTTACGTTCTGGGTACGCTGAAGCTTTCTTT
CDR3: CASSVATGLRSGYAEAFF

size: -
J: TRBJ2-3
D: TRBD2
V: TRBV9
DNA: TGTGCCAGCAGCCCCGGACTAGCGGATCTCACAGATACGCAGTATTTT
CDR3: CASSPGLADLTDTQYF

size: -
J: TRBJ1-5
D: -
V: TRBV20-1
DNA: TGCAGTGCCGGAAGGGGTAACAGCAATCAGCCCCAGCATTTT
CDR3: CSAGRGNSNQPQHF

size: -
J: TRBJ2-7
D: TRBD1
V: TRBV4-2
DNA: TGTGCCAGCAGCCCGGGGACAGGGCAAATCTACGAGCAGTACTTC
CDR3: CASSPGTGQIYEQYF

size: -
J: TRBJ2-1
D: TRBD2
V: TRBV9
DNA: TGTGCCAGCAGCAACCCTCGGGGGAGGGCCAATGAGCAGTTCTTC
CDR3: CASSNPRGRANEQFF

size: once
J: TRBJ2-1
D: -
V: TRBV6-5
DNA: TGTGCCAGCAGTTACGTAGCGAGGGACAATGAGCAGTTCTTC
CDR3: CASSYVARDNEQFF

size: -
J: TRBJ1-6
D: -
V: TRBV20-1
DNA: TGCAGTGCTTTGGGGGGGCTATGGAATTCACCCCTCCACTTT
CDR3: CSALGGLWNSPLHF

size: few
J: TRBJ1-5
D: -
V: TRBV28
DNA: TGTGCCAGCAGCCCTATAGTACAGGGAGGGAGCAATCAGCCCCAGCATTTT
CDR3: CASSPIVQGGSNQPQHF

size: few
J: TRBJ1-1
D: -
V: TRBV9
DNA: TGTGCCAGCAGCGTAGAACAAGGGAACACTGAAGCTTTCTTT
CDR3: CASSVEQGNTEAFF

size: few
J: TRBJ1-5
D: -
V: TRBV7-8
DNA: TGTGCCAGCAGCTTAGAACAGGCCGCGAATCAGCCCCAGCATTTT
CDR3: CASSLEQAANQPQHF

size: few
J: TRBJ1-1
D: -
V: TRBV7-9
DNA: TGTGCCAGCAGCTTTGAACTGGGGATGAACACTGAAGCTTTCTTT
CDR3: CASSFELGMNTEAFF

size: many
J: TRBJ1-1
D: -
V: TRBV5-5
DNA: TGTGCCAGCAGCCTGACAGAATCCAACACTGAAGCTTTCTTT
CDR3: CASSLTESNTEAFF

size: few
J: TRBJ2-7
D: TRBD1
V: TRBV20-1
DNA: TGCAGTGCTAGACACCCCAGGGGGAGCTCCTACGAGCAGTACTTC
CDR3: CSARHPRGSSYEQYF

size: many
J: TRBJ2-3
D: TRBD2
V: TRBV5-1
DNA: TGCGCCAGCAGCCCTACCCGGACTAGCGGGAGGGCCAGGACAGATACGCAGTATTTT
CDR3: CASSPTRTSGRARTDTQYF

size: -
J: TRBJ2-7
D: -
V: TRBV6-1
DNA: TGTGCCAGCAGTTTGGGGGAAAGGACCGAGCAGTACTTC
CDR3: CASSLGERTEQYF

size: many
J: TRBJ2-1
D: -
V: TRBV5-1
DNA: TGCGCCAGCAGCTTCGGGACTTACAATGAGCAGTTCTTC
CDR3: CASSFGTYNEQFF

size: -
J: TRBJ1-1
D: TRBD1
V: TRBV7-6
DNA: TGTGCCAGCAGCCTGGGACAGGATGGCACTGAAGCTTTCTTT
CDR3: CASSLGQDGTEAFF

size: -
J: TRBJ2-5
D: -
V: TRBV20-1
DNA: TGCAGTGCTAGGGAGGGAACGGAGACCCAGTACTTC
CDR3: CSAREGTETQYF

size: -
J: TRBJ2-7
D: TRBD1
V: TRBV5-6
DNA: TGTGCCAGCAGCTCATGGGACAGAGCCTACGAGCAGTACTTC
CDR3: CASSSWDRAYEQYF

size: -
J: TRBJ2-7
D: TRBD1
V: TRBV4-1
DNA: TGCGCCAGCAGCCAAGATTACACAGGGGGAGACTACGAGCAGTACTTC
CDR3: CASSQDYTGGDYEQYF

size: few
J: TRBJ2-2
D: TRBD2
V: TRBV27
DNA: TGTGCCAGCAGCCGTCGGGGGATCGGAGCGGGAGTGAAGAACACCGGGGAGCTGTTTTTT
CDR3: CASSRRGIGAGVKNTGELFF

size: many
J: TRBJ2-1
D: -
V: TRBV27
DNA: TGTGCCAGCAGTTTATCAGCGCTGAGCTCCTACAATGAGCAGTTCTTC
CDR3: CASSLSALSSYNEQFF

size: few
J: TRBJ1-2
D: -
V: TRBV2
DNA: TGTGCCAGCAGTGGGGAGGGGAACTATGGCTACACCTTC
CDR3: CASSGEGNYGYTF

size: few
J: TRBJ2-1
D: TRBD2
V: TRBV5-6
DNA: TGTGCCAGCAGCTCCACTAGCGGGAGGATGCAGTTCTTC
CDR3: CASSSTSGRMQFF

size: -
J: TRBJ2-2
D: -
V: TRBV27
DNA: TGTGCCAGCACGAAGGACCACTTCTACACCGGGGAGCTGTTTTTT
CDR3: CASTKDHFYTGELFF

size: few
J: TRBJ1-4
D: -
V: TRBV5-1
DNA: TGCGCCAGCAGCTTGACGGCAGGGGTTGGTGAAAAACTGTTTTTT
CDR3: CASSLTAGVGEKLFF

size: -
J: TRBJ2-7
D: -
V: TRBV5-1
DNA: TGCGCCAGCGGTCTGGGGGTCTCACGGGAATCCGAGCAGTACTTC
CDR3: CASGLGVSRESEQYF

size: -
J: TRBJ2-5
D: TRBD2
V: TRBV20-1
DNA: TGCAGTCCTACTAGCGGGAGAGGGGAGACCCAGTACTTC
CDR3: CSPTSGRGETQYF

size: few
J: TRBJ2-1
D: -
V: TRBV4-1
DNA: TGCGCCAGCAGCCAAGAGCCGAGTGGAGGGACTGGGAACAATGAGCAGTTCTTC
CDR3: CASSQEPSGGTGNNEQFF

size: -
J: TRBJ1-1
D: TRBD1
V: TRBV29-1
DNA: TGCAGCGTTGAGGGGCCGGGACAGGGGTCCTTACAAAACACTGAAGCTTTCTTT
CDR3: CSVEGPGQGSLQNTEAFF

size: many
J: TRBJ2-2
D: TRBD2
V: TRBV7-3
DNA: TGTGCCAGCAGCTCCGTCGGGGGGGCCATTATGAGAACCGGGGAGCTGTTTTTT
CDR3: CASSSVGGAIMRTGELFF

size: -
J: TRBJ2-7
D: TRBD2
V: TRBV20-1
DNA: TGCAGTGCTTACGCAGCGGGAGGCCTCTCGGGGGGCTACGAGCAGTACTTC
CDR3: CSAYAAGGLSGGYEQYF

size: many
J: TRBJ2-1
D: TRBD2
V: TRBV20-1
DNA: TGCAGTGCTAGAGAAATTCCTAGCGGGGGGCGCTCCTACAATGAGCAGTTCTTC
CDR3: CSAREIPSGGRSYNEQFF

size: many
J: TRBJ2-5
D: -
V: TRBV7-2
DNA: TGTGCCAGCAGCCTGGGAGTCCAAGAGACCCAGTACTTC
CDR3: CASSLGVQETQYF

size: once
J: TRBJ2-1
D: -
V: TRBV3-2
DNA: TGTGCCAGCAGCCAAGTGGGGCGCTGGCGCGATGAGCAGTTCTTC
CDR3: CASSQVGRWRDEQFF

size: -
J: TRBJ2-3
D: -
V: TRBV12-3/TRBV12-4
DNA: TGTGCCAGCAGTTTAACAGAGGGGGAGACAGATACGCAGTATTTT
CDR3: CASSLTEGETDTQYF

size: -
J: TRBJ2-2
D: -
V: TRBV5-6
DNA: TGTGCCAGCAGCTTACGGGCAAGCGGATACACCGGGGAGCTGTTTTTT
CDR3: CASSLRASGYTGELFF

size: many
J: TRBJ2-3
D: TRBD2
V: TRBV7-3
DNA: TGTGCCAGCAGCGAAGCGGGGGGTACTTCTGGAACGCAGTATTTT
CDR3: CASSEAGGTSGTQYF

size: -
J: TRBJ1-2
D: TRBD1
V: TRBV9
DNA: TGTGCCAGCAGCAACCCGGGACAGGGCTATGGCTACACCTTC
CDR3: CASSNPGQGYGYTF

size: few
J: TRBJ1-2
D: -
V: TRBV20-1
DNA: TGCAGTGCTACTACCTCGGGAGTTAACTATGGCTACACCTTC
CDR3: CSATTSGVNYGYTF

size: -
J: TRBJ2-5
D: TRBD2
V: TRBV29-1
DNA: TGCAGCGGTCGACTAGCGGGAGGGCAAGAGGCCCAGTACTTC
CDR3: CSGRLAGGQEAQYF

size: -
J: TRBJ2-7
D: TRBD1
V: TRBV7-6
DNA: TGTGCCAGCAGCCCTAACGTGAACAGGGGCTACGAGCAGTACTTC
CDR3: CASSPNVNRGYEQYF